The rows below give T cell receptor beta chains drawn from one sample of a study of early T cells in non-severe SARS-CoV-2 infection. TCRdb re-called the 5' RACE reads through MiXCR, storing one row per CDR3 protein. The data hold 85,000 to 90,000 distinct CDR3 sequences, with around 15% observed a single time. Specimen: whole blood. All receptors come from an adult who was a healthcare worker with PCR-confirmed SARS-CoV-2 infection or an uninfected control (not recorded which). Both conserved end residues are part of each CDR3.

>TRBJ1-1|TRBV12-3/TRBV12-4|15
CASSLVGGMNTEAFF
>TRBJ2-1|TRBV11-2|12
CASSTQGYEQFF
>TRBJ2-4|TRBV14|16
CASSQDIRLPKNIQYF
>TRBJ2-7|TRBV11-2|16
CASSPLTGGPLYEQYF
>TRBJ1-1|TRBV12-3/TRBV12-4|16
CASSQGQGNENTEAFF
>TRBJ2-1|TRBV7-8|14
CASSLVETYNEQFF
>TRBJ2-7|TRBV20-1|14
CSATTSGTSYEQYF
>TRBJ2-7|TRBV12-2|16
CASRSCTGTGVYEQYF
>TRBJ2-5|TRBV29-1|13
CSATDRGGETQYF
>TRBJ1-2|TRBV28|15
CASSLETGRNYGYTF
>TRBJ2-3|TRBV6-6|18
CASSYSGTSGGVKDTQYF
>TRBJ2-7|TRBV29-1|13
CSAGRGPPYEQYF
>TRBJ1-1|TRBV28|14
CASTLQGLGTEAFF
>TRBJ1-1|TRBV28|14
CASSLRGSVTEAFF
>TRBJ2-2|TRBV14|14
CASSKAANTGELFF
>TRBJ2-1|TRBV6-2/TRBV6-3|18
CASRPSLLIAGEYNEQFF
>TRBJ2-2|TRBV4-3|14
CASSHGSNTGELFF
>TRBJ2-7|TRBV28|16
CASSPLGEGSSYEQYF
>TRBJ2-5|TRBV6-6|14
CASSWTSGSRDQYF
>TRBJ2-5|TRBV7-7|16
CASSSRTGVPQETQYF
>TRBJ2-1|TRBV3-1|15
CASRYNPGPQGEQFF
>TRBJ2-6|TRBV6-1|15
CASHRVFSGANVLTF
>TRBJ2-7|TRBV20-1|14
CSAIDRGLPYEQYF
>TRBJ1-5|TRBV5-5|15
CASSLAGNSNQPQHF
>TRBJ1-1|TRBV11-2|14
CVSSLGQWSTEAFF
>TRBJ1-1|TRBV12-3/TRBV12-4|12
CASSLWGTEAFF
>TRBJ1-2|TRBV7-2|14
CASSLAGVVTGYTF
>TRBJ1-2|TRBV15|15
CATKVQGLGNYNYTF
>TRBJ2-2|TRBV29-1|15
CSVARQGGHTGELFF
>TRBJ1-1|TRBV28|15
CASSTPGQGGTEAFF
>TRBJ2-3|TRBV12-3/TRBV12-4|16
CASRATSGAPPNTQYF
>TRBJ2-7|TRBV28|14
CASSQQGARYEQYF
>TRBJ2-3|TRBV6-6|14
CASSLRGGADTQYF
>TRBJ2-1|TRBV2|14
CASIEETGVTEQFF
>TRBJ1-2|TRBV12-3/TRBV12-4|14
CASSPDTLPYGYTF
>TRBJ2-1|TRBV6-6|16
CASIRIGASQGNEQFF
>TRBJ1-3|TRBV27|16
CASSSGSSFSGNTIYF
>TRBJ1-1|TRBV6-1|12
CASSEGWTEAFF
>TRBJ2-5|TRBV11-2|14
CASSSDRREETQYF
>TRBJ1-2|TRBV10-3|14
CAISGGGSRYGYTF
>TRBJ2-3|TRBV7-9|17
CASSHPPGRRLLDTQYF
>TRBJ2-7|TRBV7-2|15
CASSFGLAGAYEQYF
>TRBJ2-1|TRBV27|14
CASTERSPLDEQFF
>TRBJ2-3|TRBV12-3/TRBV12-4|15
CASSRPTGYTDTQYF
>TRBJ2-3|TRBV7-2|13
CASRPGPLNTQYF
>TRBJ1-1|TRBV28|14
CASSPAGKNTEAFF
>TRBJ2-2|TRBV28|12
CASRTLPGELFF
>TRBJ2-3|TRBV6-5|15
CASSWGQGGADTQYF
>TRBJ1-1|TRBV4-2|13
CASSQDPSGEAFF
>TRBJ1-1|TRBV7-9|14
CASSPGGLNTEAFF
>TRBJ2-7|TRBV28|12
CASSYQKFEQYF
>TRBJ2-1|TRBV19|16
CASSIVLLSSYNEQFF
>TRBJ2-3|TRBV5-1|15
CASSSRAGDTDTQYF
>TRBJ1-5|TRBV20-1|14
CSALDRVSNQPQHF
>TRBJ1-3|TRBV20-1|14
CSASRGTSGNTIYF